Below are 6 T cell receptor beta chains sequenced from a single sample in a study of OX40 agonist ivuxolimab in advanced cancers. Measured with immunoSEQ multiplex PCR; TCRdb has only the in-frame clones, and not every one. The table includes tens of thousands of clones, 88% detected once. Sequenced here: CD4+ or CD8+ T cells sorted from blood, sampled in a trial of the OX40 agonist ivuxolimab. All receptors come from an adult with an advanced solid tumor such as melanoma, head and neck, liver or kidney cancer.

V and J are TRBV28 and TRBJ2-3; D remains unclear. There are 18 residues in the CDR3. Germline-derived CDR1 and CDR2 are MDHEN and SYDVKM. V lost 2 bases and J 2 bases, leaving 20 bases between the germline ends. The CDR3: CASSLGQLFRTDTDTQYF. CDR3 DNA: TGTGCCAGCAGTTTAGGGCAGCTATTCCGAACAGACACAGATACGCAGTATTTT. The whole variable domain, filled in from reference TRBV28 and TRBJ2-3, reads DVKVTQSSRYLVKRTGEKVFLECVQDMDHENMFWYRQDPGLGLRLIYFSYDVKMKEKGDIPEGYSVSREKKERFSLILESASTNQTSMYLCASSLGQLFRTDTDTQYFGPGTRLTVL.

This clone occurred once. V gene TRBV5-4 combines with J gene TRBJ2-3, with TRBD2 matching 13 bases. Germline loops: CDR1 SGHNT, CDR2 YYREEE (reference sequence). CDR3 length: 16 amino acids. J lost 0 bases, V lost 3 bases, and 1 base had no gene match. CDR3 DNA: TGTGCCAGCAGCTGGGGACTAGCGGGGAGCACAGATACGCAGTATTTT. Translating it yields CASSWGLAGSTDTQYF.

The chain has TRBV28 and TRBJ2-7; the match to TRBD1 covers 7 bases. CDR3 size: 14 residues. Germline assignment: CDR1 MDHEN and CDR2 SYDVKM. The V and J ends lost 2 bases and 4 bases, in that order; junction bases with no gene match: 5. The CDR3 spells CASSLTGAHYEQYF. DNA for the CDR3: TGTGCCAGCAGTTTAACAGGGGCGCATTACGAGCAGTACTTC.

The CDR3 sequence is CATQKPGAGNYGYTF. The DNA for the CDR3 is TGTGCCACTCAGAAACCCGGGGCGGGTAACTATGGCTACACCTTC. This rearrangement joins TRBV19 to TRBJ1-2; D may be TRBD1 (5 bases). Germline V CDR1 and CDR2: LNHDA, SQIVND (reference sequence). Trimming shortened V by 10 bases and J by 1 base, and 19 bases separated the two germline ends. The CDR3 covers 15 residues. The full variable domain, its missing parts supplied by reference TRBV19 and TRBJ1-2, is DGGITQSPKYLFRKEGQNVTLSCEQNLNHDAMYWYRQDPGQGLRLIYYSQIVNDFQKGDIAEGYSVSREKKESFPLTVTSAQKNPTAFYLCATQKPGAGNYGYTFGSGTRLTVV.

The chain couples TRBV28 to TRBJ1-4, with a weak D call TRBD1 (5 bases). CDR3 length: 15 residues. In germline, CDR1 is MDHEN, CDR2 SYDVKM. V was trimmed by 0 bases and J by 7 bases, leaving 12 bases between them. Written as DNA, the CDR3 is TGTGCCAGCAGTTTATGGGCCAGGGTGGGTGAAAAACTGTTTTTT. Translation gives CASSLWARVGEKLFF.

The chain has TRBV15 and TRBJ2-1; TRBD2 aligns across 9 bases. Germline V gene data show CDR1 as LNHNV and CDR2 as YYDKDF (reference sequence). The CDR3 contains 15 residues. The V and J ends lost 0 bases and 7 bases, in that order; junction bases with no gene match: 4. The CDR3 bases are TGTGCCACCAGCAGAGAAGGGACTAGCATGAATGAGCAGTTCTTC. It is translated as CATSREGTSMNEQFF.